The clone carrying this T cell receptor (beta chain) was seen a handful of times. The antigen is unknown. This specimen belongs to a study of response to subunit inactivated influenza vaccine. Germline V gene data show CDR1 as DFQATT and CDR2 as SNEGSKA (reference sequence). The CDR3 consists of 13 residues. V lost 3 bases and J 1 base, leaving 10 bases between the germline ends. Study findings and constraints: Authors proposed each seasonal influenza vaccination draws in few new T cells.

Each CDR3 protein gets one entry after TCRdb re-called the RT-PCR reads with MiXCR. The table has hundreds of thousands of distinct CDR3 sequences, about 25% seen once. The source was CD4+ T cells sorted from PBMCs, collected more than 4 days after vaccination. This TCR was sampled from a middle-aged man who received an inactivated influenza vaccine. This sequence joins TRBV20-1 and TRBJ2-7, with a weak D call TRBD1 (5 bases). The DNA for the CDR3 is TGCAGTGCTAGTGACAGTATTTCCTACGAGCAGTACTTC. Protein sequence: CSASDSISYEQYF.